This passage covers 27 T cell receptor beta chains from one sample sequenced in a study of blood T cell repertoires in COVID-19. Sequencing was performed with immunoSEQ multiplex PCR; in TCRdb, only in-frame clones are kept and a portion is missing. This repertoire shows 240,000 or so clones, 88% found once; its top ten account for 0.9% to 1%. The sequencing sample was made of peripheral blood. The receptors were sampled from a woman aged 40 to 55 who had recovered from COVID-19.

This sequence joins TRBV19 and TRBJ2-2; 7 bases are shared with TRBD1. There are 15 residues in the CDR3. Germline CDR1 reads LNHDA; CDR2 reads SQIVND (reference sequence). Germline trimming cut 6 bases from V and 5 bases from J; bases unmatched to any gene: 9. The CDR3 sequence: CASRVGGKRTGELFF. CDR3 coding DNA: TGTGCCAGTAGGGTAGGGGGCAAAAGGACCGGGGAGCTGTTTTTT.

The genes are TRBV5-4 and TRBJ2-7, with 7 bases identical to TRBD2. The CDR3 length is 13 residues. Trimming took 4 bases from V and 2 from J; bases not matched to a gene: 3. In germline, CDR1 is SGHNT, CDR2 YYREEE (reference sequence). The CDR3 reads CASSNRGAYEQYF. CDR3 sequence (DNA): TGTGCCAGCAGCAACCGGGGGGCCTACGAGCAGTACTTC.

This rearrangement joins TRBV19 to TRBJ2-7; 8 bases are shared with TRBD2. Germline CDR1 and CDR2: LNHDA and SQIVND (reference sequence). The CDR3 extends over 13 amino acids. Trimming at V came to 5 bases and at J to 9 bases, leaving 9 bases not matched to a gene. The CDR3 DNA reads as TGTGCCAGTAGTCCCCGACTAGCGATGGGGCAGTACTTC. Protein: CASSPRLAMGQYF.

This clone has only one observation. The rearrangement links TRBV7-8 to TRBJ2-7; 10 bases agree with TRBD1. The germline gives CDR1 SGHVS, CDR2 FQNEAQ. V trimming: 5 bases; J trimming: 2 bases; junction bases outside the gene matches: 6. The CDR3 spans 15 residues. Here the CDR3 reads CASSRDRGEAYEQYF. CDR3 nucleotides: TGTGCCAGCAGCCGGGACAGGGGTGAGGCCTACGAGCAGTACTTC.

The genes are TRBV27 and TRBJ1-2, with D uncertain. The V end was cut by 4 bases, the J end by 0 bases, with 12 bases between. CDR3 length: 15 residues. Germline V gene data show CDR1 as MNHEY and CDR2 as SMNVEV (reference sequence). The CDR3 DNA is TGTGCCAGCAGTTCCCAAACGGGGACTAACTATGGCTACACCTTC. Translation: CASSSQTGTNYGYTF.

The gene calls are TRBV5-4 and TRBJ2-2; 7 bases align to TRBD2. This CDR3 contains 17 residues. The trim removed 6 bases at V and 6 bases at J, leaving 17 bases unmatched. CDR1 is SGHNT and CDR2 is YYREEE in the germline V gene (reference sequence). The CDR3 reads CASTPGWGGGGAGELFF. The DNA of the CDR3 is TGTGCCAGCACCCCTGGCTGGGGCGGGGGAGGGGCCGGGGAGCTGTTTTTT.

As regards this clone: Other DNA sequences in this sample translate to the same CDR3. The V and J genes are TRBV6-5 and TRBJ2-7; TRBD1 matches 10 bases. CDR1 is MNHEY and CDR2 is SVGAGI in the germline V gene. V was clipped by 2 bases and J by 4 bases; unmatched bases: 2. The CDR3 is 14 amino acids. Here the CDR3 reads CASSYRGQGYEQYF. As DNA, the CDR3 is TGTGCCAGCAGTTACAGGGGACAGGGGTACGAGCAGTACTTC.

The rearrangement uses TRBV20-1 and TRBJ1-2, with TRBD1 matching over 8 bases. The germline V gene has CDR1 DFQATT and CDR2 SNEGSKA (reference sequence). V shed 6 bases and J 7 bases; nucleotides not matched to a gene: 4. The CDR3 has 11 residues. CDR3 sequence: CSAQGAAGYTF. CDR3 nucleotide sequence: TGCAGTGCCCAGGGGGCGGCTGGCTACACCTTC.

V usage is TRBV6-5 and J usage is TRBJ1-5; D is unresolved. The CDR3 extends over 13 amino acids. CDR1 is MNHEY, CDR2 SVGAGI, per germline. V shed 10 bases and J shed 2 bases, with 12 bases lying between them. The CDR3 DNA follows: TGTGCCACCGCCTCAGGCGGCAATCAGCCCCAGCATTTT. Protein: CATASGGNQPQHF.

The gene calls are TRBV9 and TRBJ1-5, with D unresolved. The ends were cut back, 4 bases at V and 0 bases at J, with 11 bases in the middle. This CDR3 contains 15 residues. The V gene's germline CDR1 is SGDLS and CDR2 YYNGEE. CDR3 nucleotides: TGTGCCAGCAGCCCCCGTGCGAATAGCAATCAGCCCCAGCATTTT. It is translated as CASSPRANSNQPQHF.

The chain employs TRBV19 and TRBJ1-1; D is undetermined. CDR3 length: 13 amino acids. Looked up from germline, CDR1 is LNHDA and CDR2 is SQIVND (reference sequence). The V end was cut by 6 bases, the J end by 4 bases, with 12 bases between. CDR3: CASSLARGTEAFF. CDR3 sequence (DNA): TGTGCCAGTAGCCTGGCGCGGGGCACTGAAGCTTTCTTT.

The rearrangement links TRBV28 to TRBJ1-2; D is possibly TRBD1 (5 bases). CDR3 length: 15 residues. Germline-derived CDR1 and CDR2 are MDHEN and SYDVKM. With 9 bases removed from V and 7 bases from J, the gap between germline ends came to 24 bases. CDR3 protein: CASWGGTFWGFGYTF. Here the CDR3 DNA reads TGTGCCAGTTGGGGGGGGACCTTCTGGGGCTTTGGCTACACCTTC.

To note about this clone: The germline gene is not matched at one end of the junction; a read error may be the cause. Different DNA sequences within this sample yield the same CDR3. The J gene is TRBJ1-5, the V gene TRBV30; D is possibly TRBD1 (5 bases). The CDR3 consists of 14 residues. Germline V gene lookup returns CDR1 GTSNPN and CDR2 SVGIG (reference sequence). The CDR3 sequence is CAWSVRGGYQPQHF. The CDR3 DNA sequence: TGTGCCTGGAGTGTACGGGGGGGGTATCAGCCTCAGCATTTT. The full variable domain, completed using reference TRBV30 and TRBJ1-5, is SQTIHQWPATLVQPVGSPLSLECTVEGTSNPNLYWYRQAAGRGLQLLFYSVGIGQISSEVPQNLSASRPQDRQFILSSKKLLLSDSGFYLCAWSVRGGYQPQHFGDGTRLSIL.

The gene calls are TRBV19 and TRBJ2-1; the D gene is possibly TRBD2 (6 bases). V was cut by 5 bases and J by 0 bases, with 17 bases left in between. The CDR3 length is 17 residues. Germline CDR1 reads LNHDA; CDR2 reads SQIVND (reference sequence). As DNA, the CDR3 is TGTGCCAGTAGTTCCAGACTAGTTTTCGGCTCCTACAATGAGCAGTTCTTC. This sequence encodes CASSSRLVFGSYNEQFF.

V gene TRBV11-2 combines with J gene TRBJ2-7; possibly TRBD1 for D (6 bases). The CDR3 has 14 amino acids. V was shortened by 6 bases and J by 3 bases, with 15 bases between the two germline ends. Looked up from germline, CDR1 is SGHAT and CDR2 is FQNNGV. The CDR3 DNA sequence: TGTGCCAGCAGTCTGGGGCAGGGGATCTACGAGCAGTACTTC. Translation: CASSLGQGIYEQYF.

This sequence joins TRBV18 and TRBJ2-6, with D unclear. The V and J ends lost 3 bases and 0 bases respectively, with 15 bases between them. Germline values: CDR1 KGHSH, CDR2 LQKENI. This CDR3 has 18 residues. CDR3 nucleotide sequence: TGTGCCAGCTCACCGCGATCCTATAGATTCTCTGGGGCCAACGTCCTGACTTTC. Its protein product is CASSPRSYRFSGANVLTF. Full variable domain (missing parts from reference TRBV18 and TRBJ2-6): NAGVMQNPRHLVRRRGQEARLRCSPMKGHSHVYWYRQLPEEGLKFMVYLQKENIIDESGMPKERFSAEFPKEGPSILRIQQVVRGDSAAYFCASSPRSYRFSGANVLTFGAGSRLTVL.

The CDR3 here is CASSLAFKNTEAFF. Here the CDR3 DNA reads TGTGCCAGCAGCTTAGCTTTCAAGAACACTGAAGCTTTCTTT. The chain recombines TRBV7-2 with TRBJ1-1; D not resolved. The germline V gene has CDR1 SGHTA and CDR2 FQGNSA. The CDR3 is 14 amino acids. Trimming cost V 0 bases and J 1 base, with 6 bases left between them. The whole variable domain, filled in from reference TRBV7-2 and TRBJ1-1, reads GAGVSQSPSNKVTEKGKDVELRCDPISGHTALYWYRQSLGQGLEFLIYFQGNSAPDKSGLPSDRFSAERTGGSVSTLTIQRTQQEDSAVYLCASSLAFKNTEAFFGQGTRLTVV.

The V gene is TRBV6-2 or TRBV6-3, the J gene TRBJ2-1; D is possibly TRBD2 (7 bases). This CDR3 contains 17 residues. Germline lookup yields CDR1 MNHEY and CDR2 SVGEGT. Deletions cut 6 bases from V and 5 bases from J, with 23 bases between. CDR3 in amino acids: CASSSYRVAGADNEQFF. Written as DNA, the CDR3 is TGTGCCAGCAGCTCCTACAGGGTAGCGGGCGCCGACAATGAGCAGTTCTTC.

The chain combines TRBV7-3 with TRBJ2-5, with a possible D match to TRBD2 (5 bases). The CDR3 totals 14 residues. V was shortened by 5 bases and J by 9 bases, with 19 bases between the two germline ends. CDR1 SGHTA and CDR2 FQGTGA come from the germline V gene. CDR3 nucleotides: TGTGCCAGCAGCCCACAACCGGGCCCCGGGGCCCAGTACTTC. It codes for CASSPQPGPGAQYF.

Points on this clone: Other DNA sequences in the same sample also yield this CDR3. The chain has TRBV18 and TRBJ2-3, with 11 bases matching TRBD2. J lost 4 bases, V lost 3 bases, and 6 bases had no gene match. Germline V gives CDR1 KGHSH, CDR2 LQKENI. The CDR3 is 16 residues long. In nucleotides, the CDR3 is TGTGCCAGCTCACCCTTAGCGGGAGGGCCGTCAGATACGCAGTATTTT. This sequence encodes CASSPLAGGPSDTQYF. The entire variable domain, with the rest obtained from reference TRBV18 and TRBJ2-3, is as follows: NAGVMQNPRHLVRRRGQEARLRCSPMKGHSHVYWYRQLPEEGLKFMVYLQKENIIDESGMPKERFSAEFPKEGPSILRIQQVVRGDSAAYFCASSPLAGGPSDTQYFGPGTRLTVL.

This chain joins TRBV5-1 and TRBJ2-1; D possibly corresponds to TRBD2 (6 bases). V was pared by 3 bases and J by 0 bases, with 13 bases between. The CDR3 sequence is 16 residues long. Germline CDR1 is SGHRS and CDR2 is YFSETQ. CDR3 nucleotides: TGCGCCAGCAGCTCGGGACTTTCCCCCTCCTACAATGAGCAGTTCTTC. As protein: CASSSGLSPSYNEQFF.

This clone came up a few times. The gene calls are TRBV3-1 (or the pseudogene TRBV3-2) and TRBJ2-1; 9 bases match TRBD2. This CDR3 spans 16 amino acids. The germline CDR1 and CDR2 sequences are LGHDT and YNNKEL (reference sequence). Unmatched junction bases numbered 12, after V lost 4 bases and J lost 8 bases. In DNA form, the CDR3 reads TGTGCCAGCAGCCCCCTCGGCGGGAGGGCCATGGATGAGCAGTTCTTC. It codes for CASSPLGGRAMDEQFF.

V and J are TRBV6-1 and TRBJ1-2; no firm D call. The CDR3 covers 15 residues. In germline, CDR1 is MNHNS, CDR2 SASEGT. V was pared by 0 bases and J by 4 bases, with 12 bases between. Here the CDR3 reads CASSEAWAAGYGYTF. The CDR3 DNA follows: TGTGCCAGCAGTGAAGCGTGGGCAGCCGGCTATGGCTACACCTTC.

The chain uses TRBV6-5 and TRBJ1-5, with D maybe TRBD1 (5 bases). The germline gives CDR1 MNHEY, CDR2 SVGAGI. This CDR3 is built from 15 residues. V lost 6 bases and J 2 bases, leaving 14 bases between the germline ends. The CDR3: CASSKAGSGNQPQHF. Here the CDR3 DNA reads TGTGCCAGCAGCAAGGCAGGGTCGGGCAATCAGCCCCAGCATTTT.

V usage is TRBV30 and J usage is TRBJ2-6; tentatively, D is TRBD2 (6 bases). This CDR3 has 13 amino acids. Germline CDR1 GTSNPN, CDR2 SVGIG (reference sequence). The V gene lost 8 bases and the J gene lost 0 bases, with 8 bases spanning the gap. CDR3 nucleotides: TGTGCCCAGCGGGCCTCTGGGGCCAACGTCCTGACTTTC. This translates into CAQRASGANVLTF.

The V call is TRBV7-7, the J call TRBJ2-1, with 9 nucleotides matching TRBD2. Germline CDR1 and CDR2: SSHAT and FNYEAQ (reference sequence). There are 15 residues in the CDR3. J was trimmed by 0 bases and V by 5 bases; bases with no gene match: 2. The CDR3 sequence is CASSPLAGSYNEQFF. In DNA, the CDR3 is TGTGCCAGCAGCCCACTAGCGGGCTCCTACAATGAGCAGTTCTTC.

The chain recombines TRBV5-1 with TRBJ2-4; D not resolved. Germline values: CDR1 SGHRS, CDR2 YFSETQ. Trimming removed 0 bases at V and 1 base at J, with 5 bases between. The CDR3 loop spans 14 amino acids. CDR3 sequence reads: CASSLGQAKNIQYF. The CDR3 DNA follows: TGCGCCAGCAGCTTGGGGCAGGCCAAAAACATTCAGTACTTC.